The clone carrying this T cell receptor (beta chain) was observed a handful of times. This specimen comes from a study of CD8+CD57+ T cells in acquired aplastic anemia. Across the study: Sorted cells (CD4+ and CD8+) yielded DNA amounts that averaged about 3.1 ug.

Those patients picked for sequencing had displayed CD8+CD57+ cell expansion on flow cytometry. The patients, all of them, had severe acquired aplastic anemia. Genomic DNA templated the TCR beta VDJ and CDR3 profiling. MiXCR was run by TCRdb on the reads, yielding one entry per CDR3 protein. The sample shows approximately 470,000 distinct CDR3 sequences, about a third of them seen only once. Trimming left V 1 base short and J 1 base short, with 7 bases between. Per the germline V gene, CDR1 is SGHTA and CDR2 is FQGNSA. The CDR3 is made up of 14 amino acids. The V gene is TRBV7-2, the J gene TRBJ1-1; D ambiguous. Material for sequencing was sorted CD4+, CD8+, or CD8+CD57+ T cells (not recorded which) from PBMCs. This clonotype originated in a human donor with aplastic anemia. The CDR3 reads CASSLGHSNTEAFF. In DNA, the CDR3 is TGTGCCAGCAGCTTAGGACACTCGAACACTGAAGCTTTCTTT.